This T cell receptor beta chain was captured by sequencing in a study of T cell responses to AZD1222 COVID-19 vaccine. Sequencing used immunoSEQ multiplex PCR; TCRdb keeps in-frame clones, though not all of them. The sample includes 110,000 to 150,000 clones, roughly 90% of them seen just once. V was trimmed by 0 bases and J by 6 bases, leaving 11 bases between them. CDR3 length: 15 residues. Per the germline V gene, CDR1 is LGHNA and CDR2 is YSLEER. The sample here was peripheral blood, taken on day 0 of AZD1222 vaccination. The chain employs TRBV4-3 and TRBJ1-4; no reliable D call. The receptor comes from an adult in good health. In DNA, the CDR3 is TGCGCCAGCAGCCAAGATATACATGATGATGAAAAACTGTTTTTT. Translating it yields CASSQDIHDDEKLFF.